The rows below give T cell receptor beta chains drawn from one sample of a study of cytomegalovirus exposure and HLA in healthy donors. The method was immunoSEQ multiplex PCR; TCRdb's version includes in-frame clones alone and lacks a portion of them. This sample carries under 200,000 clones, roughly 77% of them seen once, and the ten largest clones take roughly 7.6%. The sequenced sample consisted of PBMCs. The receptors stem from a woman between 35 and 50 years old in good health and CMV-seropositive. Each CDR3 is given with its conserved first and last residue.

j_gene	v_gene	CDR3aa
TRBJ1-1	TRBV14	CASTRQGVTEAFF
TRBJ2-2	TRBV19	CASSIGGFGELFF
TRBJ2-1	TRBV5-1	CASSLVPDNEQFF
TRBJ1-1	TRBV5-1	CASSLIPGQPNTEAFF
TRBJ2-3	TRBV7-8	CASSILAVEVDTQYF
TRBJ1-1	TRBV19	CASSSDRCRAFF
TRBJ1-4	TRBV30	CAWSANTGANEKLFF
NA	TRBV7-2	CASSLVNYEQYF
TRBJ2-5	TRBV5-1	CASSGGSFVQETQYF
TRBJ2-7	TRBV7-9	CASSFDWGDEQYF
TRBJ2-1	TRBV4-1	CASSQEKGLAGAFEQFF
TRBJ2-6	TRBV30	CAWSARFFGSGANVLTF
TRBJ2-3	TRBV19	CASISVVGSGEGTQYF
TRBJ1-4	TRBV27	CASSPLGQGSEKLFF
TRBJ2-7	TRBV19	CASSYTGYEQYF
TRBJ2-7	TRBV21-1	CASTQGAYEQYF
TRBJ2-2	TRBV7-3	CASSAVGGRTGGLFF
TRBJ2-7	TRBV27	CASSSPGSVYEQYF
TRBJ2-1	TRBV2	CASSEAGLEGNEQFF
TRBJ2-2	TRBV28	CASSLGPFTGELFF
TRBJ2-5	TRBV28	CASSSRTVGRQETQYF
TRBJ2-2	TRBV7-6	CASSLGRLGAGELFF
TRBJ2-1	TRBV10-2	CASRPGVAEYNEQFF
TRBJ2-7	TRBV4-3	CASSRRTGEPYEQYF
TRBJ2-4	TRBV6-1	CASSEPPENIQYF
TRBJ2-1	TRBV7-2	CASSPLKAGVYNEQFF
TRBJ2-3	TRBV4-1	CASSQGLRDTQYF
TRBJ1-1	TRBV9	CASSVEGDTEAFF
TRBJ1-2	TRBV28	CASSRSGTQENYGYTF
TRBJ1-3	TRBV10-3	CAISQDTNTIYF
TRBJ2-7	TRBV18	CASSATGSGVEQYF
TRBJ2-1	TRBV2	CASSEEGTRRRPYNEQFF
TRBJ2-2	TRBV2	CASSQFTGELFF
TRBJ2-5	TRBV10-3	CATLPGRGQETQYF
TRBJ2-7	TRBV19	CASSRLASSHEQYF
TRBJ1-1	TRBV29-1	CSVEVRFTEAFF
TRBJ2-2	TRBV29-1	CSVGAAGVAGELLF
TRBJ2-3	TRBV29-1	CSVGTSGHTDTQYF
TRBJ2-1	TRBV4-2	CASSQDRGQEQFF
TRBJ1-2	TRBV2	CASSGAGTGAGYGYTF
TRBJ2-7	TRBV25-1	CASRTQGGSLKQYF
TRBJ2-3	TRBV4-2	CASSPSGSGPDTQYF
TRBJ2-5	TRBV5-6	CASSLAARVETQYF
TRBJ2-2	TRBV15	CATSRETGGNTGELFF
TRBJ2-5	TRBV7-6	CASSLGSVWDLAGGPGETQYF
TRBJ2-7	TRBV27	CASSPSGLADSYEQYF
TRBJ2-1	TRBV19	CASSIDGRSRFF
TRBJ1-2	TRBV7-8	CASSSGQGRGGYTF
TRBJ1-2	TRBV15	CATSRDHVVMLAGYTF
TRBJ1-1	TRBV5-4	CASSPEHSLNTEAFF
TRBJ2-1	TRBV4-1	CASRQTQTGVGVEQFF
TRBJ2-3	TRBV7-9	CASSPLLAGGPDTQYF